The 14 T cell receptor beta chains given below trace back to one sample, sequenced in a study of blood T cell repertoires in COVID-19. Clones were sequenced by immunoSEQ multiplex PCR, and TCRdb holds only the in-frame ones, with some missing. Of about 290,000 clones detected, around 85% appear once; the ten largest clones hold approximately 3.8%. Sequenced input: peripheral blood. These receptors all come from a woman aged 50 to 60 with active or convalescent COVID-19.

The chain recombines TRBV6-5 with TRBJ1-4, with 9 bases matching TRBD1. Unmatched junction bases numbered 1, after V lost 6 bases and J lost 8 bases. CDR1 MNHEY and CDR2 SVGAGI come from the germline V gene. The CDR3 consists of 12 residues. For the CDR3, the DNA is TGTGCCAGCAGGACAGGGGGGGAAAAACTGTTTTTT. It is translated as CASRTGGEKLFF.

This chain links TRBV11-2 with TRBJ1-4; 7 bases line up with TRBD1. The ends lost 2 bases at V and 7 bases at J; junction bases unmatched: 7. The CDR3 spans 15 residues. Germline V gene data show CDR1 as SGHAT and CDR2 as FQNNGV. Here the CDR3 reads CASSLSTGLGEKLFF. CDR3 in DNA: TGTGCCAGCAGCTTATCGACAGGGCTCGGTGAAAAACTGTTTTTT.

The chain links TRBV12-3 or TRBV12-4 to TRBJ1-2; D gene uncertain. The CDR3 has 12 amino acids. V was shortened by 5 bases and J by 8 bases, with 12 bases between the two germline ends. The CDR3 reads CASSPPRGGYTF. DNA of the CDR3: TGTGCCAGCAGTCCCCCCCGAGGGGGCTACACCTTC.

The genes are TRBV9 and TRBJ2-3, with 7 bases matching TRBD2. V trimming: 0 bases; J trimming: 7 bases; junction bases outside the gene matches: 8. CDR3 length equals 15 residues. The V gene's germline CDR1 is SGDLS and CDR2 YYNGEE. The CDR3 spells CASSVAREALYTQYF. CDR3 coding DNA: TGTGCCAGCAGCGTAGCACGGGAGGCCCTATATACGCAGTATTTT.

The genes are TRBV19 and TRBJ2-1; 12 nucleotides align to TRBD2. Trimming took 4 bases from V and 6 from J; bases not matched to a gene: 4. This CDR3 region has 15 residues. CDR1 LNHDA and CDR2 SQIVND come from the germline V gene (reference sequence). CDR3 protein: CASSTEGLAGNEQFF. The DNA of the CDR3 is TGTGCCAGTAGTACAGAGGGACTAGCGGGCAATGAGCAGTTCTTC.

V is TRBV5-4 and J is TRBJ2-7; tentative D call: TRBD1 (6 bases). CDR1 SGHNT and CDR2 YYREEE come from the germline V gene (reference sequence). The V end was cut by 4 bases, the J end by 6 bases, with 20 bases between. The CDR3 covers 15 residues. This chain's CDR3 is CASSGNTGFIPEQYF. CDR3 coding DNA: TGTGCCAGCAGCGGAAACACAGGGTTCATCCCCGAGCAGTACTTC.

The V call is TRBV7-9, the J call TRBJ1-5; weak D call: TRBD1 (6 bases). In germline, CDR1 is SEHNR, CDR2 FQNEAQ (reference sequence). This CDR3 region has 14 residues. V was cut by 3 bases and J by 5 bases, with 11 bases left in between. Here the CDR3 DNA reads TGTGCCAGCAGCTTGGAGGACAGCGATCAGCCCCAGCATTTT. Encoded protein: CASSLEDSDQPQHF.

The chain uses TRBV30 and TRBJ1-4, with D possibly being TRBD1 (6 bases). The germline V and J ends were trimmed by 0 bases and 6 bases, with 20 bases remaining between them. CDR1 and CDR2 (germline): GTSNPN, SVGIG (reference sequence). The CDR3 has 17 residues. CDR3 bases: TGTGCCTGGAGTGTACCCCCCCCGGACAGCCTTTATGAAAAACTGTTTTTT. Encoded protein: CAWSVPPPDSLYEKLFF.

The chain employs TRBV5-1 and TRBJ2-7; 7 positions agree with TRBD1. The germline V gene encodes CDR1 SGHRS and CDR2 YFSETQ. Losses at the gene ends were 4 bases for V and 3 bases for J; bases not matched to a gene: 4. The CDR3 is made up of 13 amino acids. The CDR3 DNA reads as TGCGCCAGCAGCCAAACAGGGGACTACGAGCAGTACTTC. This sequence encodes CASSQTGDYEQYF. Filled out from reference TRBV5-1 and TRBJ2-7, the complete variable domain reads KAGVTQTPRYLIKTRGQQVTLSCSPISGHRSVSWYQQTPGQGLQFLFEYFSETQRNKGNFPGRFSGRQFSNSRSEMNVSTLELGDSALYLCASSQTGDYEQYFGPGTRLTVT.

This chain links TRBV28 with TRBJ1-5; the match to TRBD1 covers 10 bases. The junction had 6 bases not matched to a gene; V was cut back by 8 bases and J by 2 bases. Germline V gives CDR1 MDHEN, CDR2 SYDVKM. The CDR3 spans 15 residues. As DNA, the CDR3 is TGTGCCAGCGGACAGGGGGTGCGGGGCAATCAGCCCCAGCATTTT. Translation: CASGQGVRGNQPQHF.

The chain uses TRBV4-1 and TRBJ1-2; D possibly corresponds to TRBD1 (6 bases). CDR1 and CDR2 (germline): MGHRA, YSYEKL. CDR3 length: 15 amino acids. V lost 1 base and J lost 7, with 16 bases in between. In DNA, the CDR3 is TGCGCCAGCAGCCAAGTGGAACAGGGTAGTCTTGGCTACACCTTC. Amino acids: CASSQVEQGSLGYTF.

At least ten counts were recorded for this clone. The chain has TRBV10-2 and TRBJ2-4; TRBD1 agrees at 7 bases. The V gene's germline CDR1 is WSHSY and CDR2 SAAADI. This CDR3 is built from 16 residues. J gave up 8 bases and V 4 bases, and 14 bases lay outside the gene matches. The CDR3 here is CASSVSGGRRTDIQYF. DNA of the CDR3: TGCGCCAGCAGTGTATCAGGGGGTAGGAGGACTGACATTCAGTACTTC.

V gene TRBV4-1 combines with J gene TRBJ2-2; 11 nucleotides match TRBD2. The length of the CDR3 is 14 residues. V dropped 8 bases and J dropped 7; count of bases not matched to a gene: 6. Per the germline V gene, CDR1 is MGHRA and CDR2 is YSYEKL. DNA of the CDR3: TGCGCCAGCCGGCGACTAGCGGGAAACGGGGAGCTGTTTTTT. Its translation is CASRRLAGNGELFF.

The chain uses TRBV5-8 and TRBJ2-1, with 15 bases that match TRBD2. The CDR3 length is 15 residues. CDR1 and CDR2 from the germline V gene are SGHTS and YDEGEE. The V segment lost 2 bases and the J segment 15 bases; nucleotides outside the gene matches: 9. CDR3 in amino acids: CASSFVRTSGRAGFF. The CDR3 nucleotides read TGTGCCAGCAGCTTTGTACGGACTAGCGGGAGGGCCGGGTTCTTC.